This note documents a single T cell receptor (gamma chain) sequence. TCRdb reapplied CATT to the reads. This table holds approximately 1,500 gamma-chain clones, 68% found once. The sample originates from a study of gamma-delta chains in newborns, infants, children. Study-level background: Microbial exposure reportedly drives polyclonal innate γδ T cell expansion after birth.

With 2 bases clipped from V and 11 bases from J, the junction kept 6 bases outside the gene matches. The CDR3 runs 15 residues. CDR1 is GITISATS, CDR2 ISYDGTV, per germline (reference sequence). The material sequenced was blood. The chain employs TRGV9 and TRGJP. The J gene, left out of TCRdb, was set here by checking the DNA against germline. The origin of this receptor is a child who was a newborn, infant or young child, either healthy, febrile or measles-vaccinated (not recorded which). The CDR3 bases are TGTGCCTTGTGGGAGGGGGCGGTGGGCAAAAAAATCAAGGTATTT. The encoded protein is CALWEGAVGKKIKVF.